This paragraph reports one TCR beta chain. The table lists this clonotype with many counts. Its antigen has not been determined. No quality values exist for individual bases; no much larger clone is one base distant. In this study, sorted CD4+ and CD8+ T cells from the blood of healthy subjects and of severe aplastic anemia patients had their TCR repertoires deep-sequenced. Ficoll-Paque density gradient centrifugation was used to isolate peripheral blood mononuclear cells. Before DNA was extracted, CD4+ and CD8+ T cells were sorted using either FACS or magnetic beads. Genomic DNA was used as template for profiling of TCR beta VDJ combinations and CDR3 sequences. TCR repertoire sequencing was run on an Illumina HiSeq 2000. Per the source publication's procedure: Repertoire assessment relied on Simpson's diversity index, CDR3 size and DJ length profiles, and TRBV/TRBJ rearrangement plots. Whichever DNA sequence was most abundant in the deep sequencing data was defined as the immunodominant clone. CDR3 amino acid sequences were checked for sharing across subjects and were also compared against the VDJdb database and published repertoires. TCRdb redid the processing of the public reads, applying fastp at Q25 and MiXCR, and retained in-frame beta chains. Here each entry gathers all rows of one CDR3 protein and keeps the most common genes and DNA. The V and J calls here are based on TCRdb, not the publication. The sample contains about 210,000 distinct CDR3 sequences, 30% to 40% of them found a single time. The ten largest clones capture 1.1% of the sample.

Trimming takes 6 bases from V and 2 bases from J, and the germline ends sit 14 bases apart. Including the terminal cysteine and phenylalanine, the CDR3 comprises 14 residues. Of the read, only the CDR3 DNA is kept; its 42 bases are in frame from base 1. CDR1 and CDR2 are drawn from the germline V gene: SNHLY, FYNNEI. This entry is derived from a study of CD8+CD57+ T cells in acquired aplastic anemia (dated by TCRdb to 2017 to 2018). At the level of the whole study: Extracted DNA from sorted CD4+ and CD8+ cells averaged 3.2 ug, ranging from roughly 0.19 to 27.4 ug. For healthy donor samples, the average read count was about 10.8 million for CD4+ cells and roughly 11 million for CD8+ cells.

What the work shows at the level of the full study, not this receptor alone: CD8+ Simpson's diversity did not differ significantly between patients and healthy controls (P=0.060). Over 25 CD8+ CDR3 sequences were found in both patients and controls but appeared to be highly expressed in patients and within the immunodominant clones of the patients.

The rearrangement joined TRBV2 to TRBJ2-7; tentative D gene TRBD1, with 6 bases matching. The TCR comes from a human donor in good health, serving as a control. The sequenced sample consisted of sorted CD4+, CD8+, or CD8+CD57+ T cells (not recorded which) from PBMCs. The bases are TGTGCCAGCAGGGCACAGGGACCAACCTACGAGCAGTACTTC. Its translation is CASRAQGPTYEQYF. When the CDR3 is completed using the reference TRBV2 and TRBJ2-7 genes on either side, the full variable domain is EPEVTQTPSHQVTQMGQEVILRCVPISNHLYFYWYRQILGQKVEFLVSFYNNEISEKSEIFDDQFSVERPDGSNFTLKIRSTKLEDSAMYFCASRAQGPTYEQYFGPGTRLTVT.